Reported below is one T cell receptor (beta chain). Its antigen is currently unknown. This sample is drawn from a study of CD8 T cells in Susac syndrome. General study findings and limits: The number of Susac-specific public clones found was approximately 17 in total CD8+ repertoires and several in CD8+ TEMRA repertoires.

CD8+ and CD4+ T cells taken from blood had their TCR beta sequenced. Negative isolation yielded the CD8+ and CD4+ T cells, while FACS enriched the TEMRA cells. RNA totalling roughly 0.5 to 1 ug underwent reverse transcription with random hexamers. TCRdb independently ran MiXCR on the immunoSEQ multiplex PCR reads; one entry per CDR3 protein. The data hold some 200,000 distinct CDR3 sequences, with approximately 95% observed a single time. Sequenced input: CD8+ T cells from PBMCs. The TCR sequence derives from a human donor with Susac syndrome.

The CDR3 DNA sequence: TGTGCCAGCAGATGGACAGCAACTAATGAAAAACTGTTTTTT. Protein sequence: CASRWTATNEKLFF. The chain carries TRBV2 and TRBJ1-4, with a tentative D call TRBD1 (6 bases). The CDR3 length is 14 residues. Germline V gives CDR1 SNHLY, CDR2 FYNNEI. Trimming took 6 bases from V and 0 from J, leaving 8 bases between them. Combining the CDR3 with reference TRBV2 and TRBJ1-4 gives the whole variable domain EPEVTQTPSHQVTQMGQEVILRCVPISNHLYFYWYRQILGQKVEFLVSFYNNEISEKSEIFDDQFSVERPDGSNFTLKIRSTKLEDSAMYFCASRWTATNEKLFFGSGTQLSVL.